Presented here are 14 T cell receptor beta chains from one specimen sequenced in a study of Ad26.COV2.S vaccination and SARS-CoV-2 variants. This table comes from immunoSEQ multiplex PCR, and its TCRdb copy is limited to in-frame clones, with some not included. This repertoire shows 350,000 to 450,000 clones, approximately 90% found once; its top ten account for roughly 3.9%. Here the sequenced sample was peripheral blood, taken after recovery from COVID-19. All receptors come from a human donor who had recovered from COVID-19.

The chain has TRBV6-2 or TRBV6-3 and TRBJ2-2; 11 bases are shared with TRBD1. V lost 2 bases, J lost 4 bases, and 6 bases stayed unmatched. Germline V gives CDR1 MNHEY, CDR2 SVGEGT. CDR3 size: 17 residues. For the CDR3, the DNA is TGTGCCAGCAGTTACGGGACCGGGACAGGGGGCACCGGGGAGCTGTTTTTT. As protein: CASSYGTGTGGTGELFF.

The chain recombines TRBV2 with TRBJ2-7; D remains unclear. Looked up from germline, CDR1 is SNHLY and CDR2 is FYNNEI. V was clipped by 3 bases and J by 10 bases, with 13 bases between them. The CDR3 runs 12 residues. In DNA, the CDR3 is TGTGCCAGCAGTGATGCGGTGAGAGGTCAGTACTTC. Its translation is CASSDAVRGQYF. Supplemented by reference TRBV2 and TRBJ2-7, the full variable domain reads EPEVTQTPSHQVTQMGQEVILRCVPISNHLYFYWYRQILGQKVEFLVSFYNNEISEKSEIFDDQFSVERPDGSNFTLKIRSTKLEDSAMYFCASSDAVRGQYFGPGTRLTVT.

CDR3 sequence reads: CASSFRAGSNQPQHF. The CDR3 coding sequence is TGTGCCAGCAGCTTCAGGGCTGGTAGCAATCAGCCCCAGCATTTT. This chain joins TRBV5-6 and TRBJ1-5; D is perhaps TRBD1 (5 bases). The V gene's germline CDR1 is SGHDT and CDR2 YYEEEE. V lost 2 bases and J 0 bases, leaving 9 bases between the germline ends. This CDR3 region has 15 residues.

The J gene is TRBJ1-2, the V gene TRBV2; D unresolved. The germline V gene encodes CDR1 SNHLY and CDR2 FYNNEI. CDR3 length: 13 amino acids. V lost 0 bases to trimming and J lost 2 bases, with 4 bases between them. The CDR3 DNA sequence: TGTGCCAGCAGTGAAGCAGGAAACTATGGCTACACCTTC. Protein product: CASSEAGNYGYTF.

The genes are TRBV12-5 and TRBJ2-1; a possible D gene is TRBD2 (5 bases). CDR3 length equals 15 residues. From germline, CDR1 is LGHNT and CDR2 FRNRAP. Trimming pared 3 bases from V and 2 bases from J, leaving 11 bases between. The CDR3 nucleotides read TGTGCTAGTGGTTTATCGGGGTCAGCCTACAATGAGCAGTTCTTC. Its protein is CASGLSGSAYNEQFF.

The chain uses TRBV5-1 and TRBJ1-2, with 7 nucleotides matching TRBD1. The germline V gene encodes CDR1 SGHRS and CDR2 YFSETQ. V shed 2 bases and J 3 bases; nucleotides not matched to a gene: 4. This CDR3 comprises 14 residues. As DNA, the CDR3 is TGCGCCAGCAGCTTATGGGGGACAGACTATGGCTACACCTTC. This translates into CASSLWGTDYGYTF.

This clone was picked up one time. The gene calls are TRBV2 and TRBJ1-6; D is uncertain. Germline loops: CDR1 SNHLY, CDR2 FYNNEI. The CDR3 runs to 14 residues. Trimming removed 6 bases at V and 13 bases at J, with 19 bases between. The CDR3 DNA follows: TGTGCCAGCAGCTACCCCTCGCCTGCTCGGCCCCTCCACTTT. Protein sequence: CASSYPSPARPLHF.

V gene TRBV28 combines with J gene TRBJ1-5; tentative D call: TRBD1 (5 bases). Germline values: CDR1 MDHEN, CDR2 SYDVKM. This CDR3 spans 19 amino acids. Trimming pared 6 bases from V and 0 bases from J, leaving 24 bases between. The CDR3 protein is CASRRLQGTSRYSNQPQHF. CDR3 DNA: TGTGCCAGCAGACGTCTTCAGGGCACCAGCAGATATAGCAATCAGCCCCAGCATTTT.

The chain recombines TRBV6-5 with TRBJ2-7; TRBD2 is a possible D gene (5 bases). From germline, CDR1 is MNHEY and CDR2 SVGAGI. The CDR3 runs 14 residues. The V end was cut by 6 bases, the J end by 0 bases, with 12 bases between. CDR3 nucleotides: TGTGCCAGCAGCCTCGGACTGCTCTCCTACGAGCAGTACTTC. Its protein product is CASSLGLLSYEQYF.

This chain uses TRBV12-3 or TRBV12-4 with TRBJ2-7; TRBD1 aligns across 8 bases. The CDR3 is 13 residues long. The V segment lost 5 bases and the J segment 3 bases; nucleotides outside the gene matches: 3. CDR3 residues: CASSVTGGYEQYF. CDR3 nucleotides: TGTGCCAGCAGTGTCACAGGGGGCTACGAGCAGTACTTC.

This rearrangement joins TRBV9 to TRBJ1-2; D remains ambiguous. Germline CDR1 is SGDLS and CDR2 is YYNGEE. CDR3 length: 17 residues. V lost 4 bases and J 0 bases, leaving 19 bases between the germline ends. This CDR3 reads CASSPRLSLGSNYGYTF. For the CDR3, the DNA is TGTGCCAGCAGCCCGAGACTCAGCTTGGGATCTAACTATGGCTACACCTTC.

The chain employs TRBV5-8 and TRBJ1-2; tentatively, D is TRBD1 (5 bases). V was cut by 0 bases and J by 2 bases, with 5 bases left in between. CDR3 length: 13 amino acids. Germline values: CDR1 SGHTS, CDR2 YDEGEE. The DNA of the CDR3 is TGTGCCAGCAGCTTGGCAGGGAACTATGGCTACACCTTC. Protein product: CASSLAGNYGYTF.

V is TRBV5-1 and J is TRBJ2-1; 8 nucleotides line up with TRBD2. CDR1 and CDR2 (germline): SGHRS, YFSETQ. Trimming took 4 bases from V and 3 from J; bases not matched to a gene: 21. The CDR3 sequence is 20 residues long. The chain's CDR3 is CASSPSGGQFAGPNYNEQFF. Written as DNA, the CDR3 is TGCGCCAGCAGCCCCAGCGGGGGTCAGTTCGCGGGACCGAACTACAATGAGCAGTTCTTC. Using reference TRBV5-1 and TRBJ2-1 for the parts outside the CDR3, the full variable domain is KAGVTQTPRYLIKTRGQQVTLSCSPISGHRSVSWYQQTPGQGLQFLFEYFSETQRNKGNFPGRFSGRQFSNSRSEMNVSTLELGDSALYLCASSPSGGQFAGPNYNEQFFGPGTRLTVL.

The chain links TRBV7-8 to TRBJ2-2; 7 nucleotides match TRBD2. V lost 1 base to trimming and J lost 4 bases; unmatched junction nucleotides: 3. Germline CDR1 SGHVS, CDR2 FQNEAQ. This CDR3 has 15 residues. CDR3 amino acids: CASSLGTSSTGELFF. In nucleotides, the CDR3 is TGTGCCAGCAGCTTAGGGACTAGTAGCACCGGGGAGCTGTTTTTT.